One TCR beta chain is described in this entry. The sample comes from a study of CD8+CD57+ T cells in acquired aplastic anemia. Genomic DNA, the template, was used for profiling of the TCR beta VDJ and CDR3. TCRdb redid the calling of the reads with MiXCR, one entry per CDR3 protein. The sample has about 420,000 distinct CDR3 sequences; 55% to 75% are singletons. Sequences were obtained from sorted CD4+, CD8+, or CD8+CD57+ T cells (not recorded which) from PBMCs. The source is a human donor in good health, serving as a control.

The CDR3 DNA reads TGTGCCAGCAGCCTCAGCAGGGATGAGACCCAGTACTTC. Protein product: CASSLSRDETQYF. The rearrangement joins TRBV9 to TRBJ2-5, with D perhaps matching TRBD1 (5 bases). The V gene's germline CDR1 is SGDLS and CDR2 YYNGEE. The CDR3 is 13 residues long. Trimming shortened V by 4 bases and J by 5 bases, and 12 bases separated the two germline ends.